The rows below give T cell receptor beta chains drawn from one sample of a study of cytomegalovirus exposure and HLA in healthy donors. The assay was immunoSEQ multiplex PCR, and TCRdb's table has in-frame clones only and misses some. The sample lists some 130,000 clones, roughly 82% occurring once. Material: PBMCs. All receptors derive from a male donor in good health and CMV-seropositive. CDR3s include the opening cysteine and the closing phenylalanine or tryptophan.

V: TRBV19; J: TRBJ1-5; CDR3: CASSIDLVGTGLQPQHF
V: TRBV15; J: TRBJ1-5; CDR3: CATSRDRALEDQPQHF
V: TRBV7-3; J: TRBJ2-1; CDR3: CASSKGGRYNEQFF
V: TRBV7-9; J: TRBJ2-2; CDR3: CASSPRAPTNTGELFF
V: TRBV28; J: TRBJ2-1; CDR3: CASSTSLKNEQFF
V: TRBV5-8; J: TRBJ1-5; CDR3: CASSEDRGNQPQHF
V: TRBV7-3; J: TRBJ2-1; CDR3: CASSSGLAGAEQFF
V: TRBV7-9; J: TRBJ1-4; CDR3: CASSLGAGGPNEKLFF
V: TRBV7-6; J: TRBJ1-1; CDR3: CASSLLRDTTEAFF
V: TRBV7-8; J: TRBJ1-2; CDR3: CASSPRDRPNYGYTF
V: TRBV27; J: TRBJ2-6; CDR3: CASSFQGGVGGANVLTF